The following is a TCR beta chain sequence with its context. The antigen remains undetermined. This record comes from a study of shared clonotypes between healthy human individuals. TCRdb's table, derived via immunoSEQ multiplex PCR, lists solely in-frame clones and lacks some. The sample lists some 490,000 clones, 65% to 85% seen once, with roughly 13% in the top ten. Trimming shortened V by 3 bases and J by 4 bases, and 9 bases separated the two germline ends. The germline V gene encodes CDR1 KGHSH and CDR2 LQKENI. The CDR3 consists of 13 residues. Points from the study as a whole: In this cohort, only blood was sampled, and tissue repertoires likely differ.

The origin of this receptor is a woman in her 40s in good health. Some clones in this sample may be carry-over from other donors' samples. V usage is TRBV18 and J usage is TRBJ2-5; D uncertain. What was sequenced was PBMCs. The chain's CDR3 is CASSPPLPETQYF. The CDR3 bases are TGTGCCAGCTCACCGCCCCTGCCAGAGACCCAGTACTTC.